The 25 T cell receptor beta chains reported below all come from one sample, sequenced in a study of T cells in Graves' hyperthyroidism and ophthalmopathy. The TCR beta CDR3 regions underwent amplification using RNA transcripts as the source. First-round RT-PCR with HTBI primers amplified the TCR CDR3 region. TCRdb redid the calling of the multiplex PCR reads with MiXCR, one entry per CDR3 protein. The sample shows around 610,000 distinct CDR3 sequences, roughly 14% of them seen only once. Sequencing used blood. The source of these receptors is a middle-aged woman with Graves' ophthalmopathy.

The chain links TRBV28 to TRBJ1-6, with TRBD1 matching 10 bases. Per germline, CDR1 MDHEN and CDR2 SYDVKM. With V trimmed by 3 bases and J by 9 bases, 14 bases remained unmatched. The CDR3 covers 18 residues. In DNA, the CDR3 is TGTGCCAGCAGTTTCCCCCGGGACAGGGGCCTTTTCTCTTCACCCCTCCACTTT. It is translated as CASSFPRDRGLFSSPLHF.

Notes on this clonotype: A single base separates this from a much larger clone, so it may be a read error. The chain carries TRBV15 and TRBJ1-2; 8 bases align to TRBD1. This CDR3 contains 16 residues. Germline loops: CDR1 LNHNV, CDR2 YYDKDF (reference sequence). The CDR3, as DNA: TGTGCCGCCAGCGGCCGGTCTCGGACAGGGAGATTTGGCTACACCTTC. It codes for CAASGRSRTGRFGYTF.

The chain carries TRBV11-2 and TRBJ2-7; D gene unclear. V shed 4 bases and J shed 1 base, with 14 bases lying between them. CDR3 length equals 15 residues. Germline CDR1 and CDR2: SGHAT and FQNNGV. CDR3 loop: CASSSNPDLSYEQYF. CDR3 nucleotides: TGTGCCAGCAGCTCGAACCCTGACTTGTCCTACGAGCAGTACTTC.

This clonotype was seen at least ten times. The CDR3 spells CASSDAGWETQYF. For the CDR3, the DNA is TGTGCCAGCAGTGATGCCGGTTGGGAGACCCAGTACTTC. J is TRBJ2-5 and V is TRBV6-1; D is uncertain. The CDR3 has 13 residues. The germline V gene encodes CDR1 MNHNS and CDR2 SASEGT. Trimming shortened V by 3 bases and J by 5 bases, and 10 bases separated the two germline ends.

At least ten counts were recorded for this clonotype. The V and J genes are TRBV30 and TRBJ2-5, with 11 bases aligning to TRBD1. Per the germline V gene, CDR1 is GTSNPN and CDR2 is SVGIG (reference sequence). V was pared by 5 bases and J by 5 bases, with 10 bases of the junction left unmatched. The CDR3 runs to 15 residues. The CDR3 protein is CAWGQGAAMVETQYF. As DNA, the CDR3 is TGTGCCTGGGGACAGGGGGCCGCGATGGTGGAGACCCAGTACTTC.

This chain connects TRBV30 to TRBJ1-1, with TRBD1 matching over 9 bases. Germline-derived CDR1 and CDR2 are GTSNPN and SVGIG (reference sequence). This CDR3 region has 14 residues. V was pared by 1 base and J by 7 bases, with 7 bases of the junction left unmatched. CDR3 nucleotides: TGTGCCTGGAGTGCTGGGACAGGGACGAATGAAGCTTTCTTT. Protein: CAWSAGTGTNEAFF.

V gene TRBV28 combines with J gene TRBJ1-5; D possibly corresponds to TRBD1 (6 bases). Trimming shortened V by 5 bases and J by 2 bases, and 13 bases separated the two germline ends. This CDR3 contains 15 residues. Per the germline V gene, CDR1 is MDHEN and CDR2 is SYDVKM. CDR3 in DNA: TGTGCCAGCAGTGCCCAGGGGAAGGGCAATCAGCCCCAGCATTTT. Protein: CASSAQGKGNQPQHF.

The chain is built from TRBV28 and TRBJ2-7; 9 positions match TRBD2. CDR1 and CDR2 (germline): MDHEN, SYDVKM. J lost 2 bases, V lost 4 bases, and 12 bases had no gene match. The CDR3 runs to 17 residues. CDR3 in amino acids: CASSSVAGGRGTYEQYF. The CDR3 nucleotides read TGTGCCAGCAGTTCCGTCGCGGGAGGGAGGGGGACCTACGAGCAGTACTTC. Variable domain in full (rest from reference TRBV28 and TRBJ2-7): DVKVTQSSRYLVKRTGEKVFLECVQDMDHENMFWYRQDPGLGLRLIYFSYDVKMKEKGDIPEGYSVSREKKERFSLILESASTNQTSMYLCASSSVAGGRGTYEQYFGPGTRLTVT.

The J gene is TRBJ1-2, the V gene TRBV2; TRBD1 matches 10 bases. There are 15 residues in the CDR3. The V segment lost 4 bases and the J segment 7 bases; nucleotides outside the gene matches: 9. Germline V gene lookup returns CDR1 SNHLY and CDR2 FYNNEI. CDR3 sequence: CASSGQTGGFGGYTF. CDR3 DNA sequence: TGTGCCAGCAGTGGGCAGACAGGGGGCTTTGGTGGCTACACCTTC.

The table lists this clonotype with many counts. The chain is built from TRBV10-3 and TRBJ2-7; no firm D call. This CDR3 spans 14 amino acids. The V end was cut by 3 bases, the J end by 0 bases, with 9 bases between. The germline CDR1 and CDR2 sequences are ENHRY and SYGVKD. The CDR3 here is CAISDQTFSYEQYF. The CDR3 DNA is TGTGCCATCAGTGACCAGACTTTCTCCTACGAGCAGTACTTC.

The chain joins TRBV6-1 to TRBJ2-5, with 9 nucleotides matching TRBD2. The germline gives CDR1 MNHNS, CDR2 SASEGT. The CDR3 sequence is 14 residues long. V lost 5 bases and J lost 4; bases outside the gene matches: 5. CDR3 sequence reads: CASSTGTSLETQYF. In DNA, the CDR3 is TGTGCCAGCAGTACCGGGACTAGCTTAGAGACCCAGTACTTC.

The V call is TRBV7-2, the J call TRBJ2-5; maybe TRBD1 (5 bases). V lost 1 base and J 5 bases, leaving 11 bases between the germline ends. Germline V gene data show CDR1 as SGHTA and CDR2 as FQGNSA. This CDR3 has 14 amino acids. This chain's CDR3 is CASSLGRDRETQYF. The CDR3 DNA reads TGTGCCAGCAGCTTAGGCAGGGATAGGGAGACCCAGTACTTC.

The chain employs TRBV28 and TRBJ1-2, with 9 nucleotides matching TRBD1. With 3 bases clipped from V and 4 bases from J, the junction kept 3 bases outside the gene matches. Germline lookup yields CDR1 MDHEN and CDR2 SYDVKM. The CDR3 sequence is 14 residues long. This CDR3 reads CASSFGTGIYGYTF. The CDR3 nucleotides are TGTGCCAGCAGTTTCGGGACAGGGATCTATGGCTACACCTTC.

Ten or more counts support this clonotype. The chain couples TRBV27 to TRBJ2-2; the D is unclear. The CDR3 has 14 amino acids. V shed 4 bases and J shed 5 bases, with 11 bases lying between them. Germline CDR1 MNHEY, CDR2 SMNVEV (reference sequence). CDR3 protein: CASSSVDLTGELFF. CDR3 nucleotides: TGTGCCAGCAGTTCCGTAGACCTAACCGGGGAGCTGTTTTTT.

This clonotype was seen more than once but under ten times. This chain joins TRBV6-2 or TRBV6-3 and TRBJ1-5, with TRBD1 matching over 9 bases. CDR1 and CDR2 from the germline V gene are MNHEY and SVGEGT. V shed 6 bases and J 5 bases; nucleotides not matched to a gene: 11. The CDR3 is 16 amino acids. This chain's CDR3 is CASSEQGARGHQPQHF. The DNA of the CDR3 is TGTGCCAGCAGCGAACAGGGGGCACGAGGCCATCAGCCCCAGCATTTT.

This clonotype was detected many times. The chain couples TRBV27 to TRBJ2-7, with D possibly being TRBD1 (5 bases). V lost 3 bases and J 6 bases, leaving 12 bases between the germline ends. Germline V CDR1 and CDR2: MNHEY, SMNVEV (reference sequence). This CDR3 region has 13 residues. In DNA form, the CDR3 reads TGTGCCAGCAGTTTTTTAGGGGTCCGCGAGCAGTACTTC. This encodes CASSFLGVREQYF.

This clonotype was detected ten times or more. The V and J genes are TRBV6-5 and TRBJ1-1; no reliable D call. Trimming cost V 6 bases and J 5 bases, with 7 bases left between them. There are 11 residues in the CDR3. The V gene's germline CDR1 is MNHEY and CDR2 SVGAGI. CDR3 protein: CASRPSTEAFF. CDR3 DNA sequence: TGTGCCAGCAGACCAAGTACTGAAGCTTTCTTT.

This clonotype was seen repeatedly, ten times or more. The CDR3 loop is CASTRSGTVEKLFF. As DNA, the CDR3 is TGTGCCAGCACCCGGTCGGGGACAGTCGAAAAACTGTTTTTT. The chain links TRBV2 to TRBJ1-4; 7 bases are a match to TRBD1. The germline gives CDR1 SNHLY, CDR2 FYNNEI. There are 14 residues in the CDR3. Trimming took 7 bases from V and 8 from J; bases not matched to a gene: 10. The full variable domain, completed using reference TRBV2 and TRBJ1-4, is EPEVTQTPSHQVTQMGQEVILRCVPISNHLYFYWYRQILGQKVEFLVSFYNNEISEKSEIFDDQFSVERPDGSNFTLKIRSTKLEDSAMYFCASTRSGTVEKLFFGSGTQLSVL.

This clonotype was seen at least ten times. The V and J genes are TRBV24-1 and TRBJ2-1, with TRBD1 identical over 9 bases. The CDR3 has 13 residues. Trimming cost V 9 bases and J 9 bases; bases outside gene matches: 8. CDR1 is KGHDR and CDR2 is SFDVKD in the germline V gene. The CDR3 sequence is CATETGQGGEQFF. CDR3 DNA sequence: TGTGCCACCGAAACGGGACAGGGAGGTGAGCAGTTCTTC.

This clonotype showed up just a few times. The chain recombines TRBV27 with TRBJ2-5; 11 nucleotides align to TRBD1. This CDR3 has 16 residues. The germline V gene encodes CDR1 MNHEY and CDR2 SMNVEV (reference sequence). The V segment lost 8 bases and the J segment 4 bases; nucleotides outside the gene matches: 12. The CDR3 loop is CASHHAGTGGPETQYF. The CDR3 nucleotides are TGTGCCAGCCACCACGCCGGGACAGGGGGGCCAGAGACCCAGTACTTC.

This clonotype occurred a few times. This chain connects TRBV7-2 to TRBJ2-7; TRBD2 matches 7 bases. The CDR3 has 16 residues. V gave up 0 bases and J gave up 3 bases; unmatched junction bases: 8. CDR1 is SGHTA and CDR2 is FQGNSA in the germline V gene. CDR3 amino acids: CASSLAGSGPYYEQYF. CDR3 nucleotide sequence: TGTGCCAGCAGCTTAGCTGGTAGCGGGCCTTACTACGAGCAGTACTTC.

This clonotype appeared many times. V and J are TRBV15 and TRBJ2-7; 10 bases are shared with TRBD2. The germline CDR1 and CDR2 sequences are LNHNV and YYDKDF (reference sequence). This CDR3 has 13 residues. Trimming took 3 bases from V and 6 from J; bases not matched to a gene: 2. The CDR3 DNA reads TGTGCCACCAGCAGGGCTAGCGGGAGCGAGCAGTACTTC. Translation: CATSRASGSEQYF.

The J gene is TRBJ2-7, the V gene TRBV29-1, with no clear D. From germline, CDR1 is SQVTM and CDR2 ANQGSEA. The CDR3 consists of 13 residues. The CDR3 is CIALGPDSYEQYF. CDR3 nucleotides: TGCATCGCCTTGGGCCCCGATTCCTACGAGCAGTACTTC.

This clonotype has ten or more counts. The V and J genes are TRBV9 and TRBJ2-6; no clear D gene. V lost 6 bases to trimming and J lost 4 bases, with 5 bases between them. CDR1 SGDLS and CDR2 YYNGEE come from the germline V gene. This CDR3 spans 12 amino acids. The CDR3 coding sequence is TGTGCCAGCACCAAGGGGGCCAACGTCCTGACTTTC. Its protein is CASTKGANVLTF.

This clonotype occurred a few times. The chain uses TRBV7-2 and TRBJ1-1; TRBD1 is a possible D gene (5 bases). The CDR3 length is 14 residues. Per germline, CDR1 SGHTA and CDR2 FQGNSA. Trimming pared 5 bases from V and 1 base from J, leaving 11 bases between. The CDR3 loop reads CASSAGHGNTEAFF. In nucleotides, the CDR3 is TGTGCCAGCAGCGCCGGACACGGGAACACTGAAGCTTTCTTT.